This is a list of T cell receptor beta chains from one sample in a study of immune evolution from preneoplasia to lung adenocarcinoma. Here immunoSEQ multiplex PCR was the method, and the copy in TCRdb shows in-frame clones only, minus some. The sample has several thousand clones; about four fifths are singletons. The sequenced material came from FFPE normal lung tissue adjacent to the tumor. These receptors all stem from a person aged 50-75 years with lung adenocarcinoma. CDR3s include the opening cysteine and the closing phenylalanine or tryptophan. D genes are given only for firm matches. Clone size, where shown, is once, few, many, or a class for clones that have expanded.

clone_size	d_call	v_call	j_call	cdr3_aa	cdr3_nt
-	TRBD2	TRBV30	TRBJ2-3	CAWIKRAGVTTDTQYF	TGTGCCTGGATCAAGAGGGCGGGAGTTACTACAGATACGCAGTATTTT
once	TRBD1	TRBV29-1	TRBJ1-1	CSAGQGLNEAFF	TGCAGCGCGGGACAGGGGTTAAATGAAGCTTTCTTT
-	TRBD1	TRBV5-1	TRBJ1-1	CASSQPKTGGGNTEAFF	TGCGCCAGCAGCCAACCCAAGACAGGGGGCGGGAACACTGAAGCTTTCTTT
-	-	TRBV28	TRBJ1-2	CASSDQGIHGYTF	TGTGCCAGCAGTGATCAGGGGATCCATGGCTACACCTTC
few	TRBD2	TRBV9	TRBJ2-5	CASSVYGGLETQYF	TGTGCCAGCAGCGTATACGGGGGGTTAGAGACCCAGTACTTC
few	-	TRBV6-1	TRBJ1-6	CASSVGQYNSPLHF	TGTGCCAGCAGTGTAGGACAGTATAATTCACCCCTCCACTTT
-	-	TRBV6-6	TRBJ2-7	CASSYSSRGDLRGQYF	TGTGCCAGCAGTTACTCGAGTAGGGGGGACCTACGAGGTCAGTACTTC
-	-	TRBV11-2	TRBJ2-3	CASSLEGNTQYF	TGTGCCAGCAGCTTAGAGGGAAATACGCAGTATTTT
-	-	TRBV28	TRBJ2-1	CASSLYSHNEQFF	TGTGCCAGCAGTTTGTACAGCCACAATGAGCAGTTCTTC
-	TRBD1	TRBV15	TRBJ2-5	CATSSLLRDSQETQYF	TGTGCCACCAGCAGTCTCCTCCGGGACAGCCAAGAGACCCAGTACTTC
few	-	TRBV7-9	TRBJ1-1	CASSLALGEDTEAFF	TGTGCCAGCAGCTTAGCGCTTGGGGAGGATACTGAAGCTTTCTTT
-	-	TRBV4-1	TRBJ1-2	CASSPSLAASYGYTF	TGCGCCAGCAGCCCCTCTCTGGCGGCGAGCTATGGCTACACCTTC
-	-	TRBV21-1	TRBJ1-1	CASSKTVRESIGGEAFF	TGTGCCAGCAGCAAGACAGTGAGGGAGTCTATTGGGGGAGAAGCTTTCTTT
-	TRBD2	TRBV7-8	TRBJ2-7	CASTVAGDYEQYF	TGTGCCAGCACGGTAGCGGGGGACTACGAGCAGTACTTC
-	-	TRBV27	TRBJ1-1	CASSSHGTGNTEAFF	TGTGCCAGCAGTTCCCACGGGACGGGTAACACTGAAGCTTTCTTT
-	-	TRBV11-1	TRBJ2-1	CASSPRAGPYNEQFF	TGTGCCAGCAGCCCTAGGGCGGGACCCTACAATGAGCAGTTCTTC
once	-	TRBV25-1	TRBJ2-5	CASRSAGKYQETQYF	TGTGCCAGCAGATCCGCGGGAAAATACCAAGAGACCCAGTACTTC
-	TRBD2	TRBV4-1	TRBJ2-7	CASSQDPSGSAYEQYF	TGCGCCAGCAGCCAAGATCCTAGCGGTTCAGCCTACGAGCAGTACTTC
-	TRBD2	TRBV19	TRBJ2-2	CASSGTHSGGRGGELFF	TGTGCCAGTAGCGGGACGCATAGCGGGGGGCGTGGCGGGGAGCTGTTTTTT
-	-	TRBV7-2	TRBJ2-7	CASSTAPSGHYEQYF	TGTGCCAGCAGCACGGCCCCTTCGGGACACTACGAGCAGTACTTC
-	TRBD1	TRBV29-1	TRBJ2-7	CSTTGTGSYEQYF	TGCAGCACAACCGGGACAGGTTCCTACGAGCAGTACTTC
-	-	TRBV5-1	TRBJ2-3	CASSLAGAYTDTQYF	TGCGCCAGCAGCTTGGCCGGAGCATACACAGATACGCAGTATTTT
-	TRBD2	TRBV7-2	TRBJ2-2	CASSPGLGAGELFF	TGTGCCAGCTCTCCGGGACTAGGGGCCGGGGAGCTGTTTTTT
-	-	TRBV7-9	TRBJ1-5	CASSLGPDSNQPQHF	TGTGCCAGCAGCCTTGGGCCGGATAGCAATCAGCCCCAGCATTTT
few	-	TRBV7-9	TRBJ1-2	CASSLDSGLSYTF	TGTGCCAGCAGCTTAGATTCCGGGTTAAGCTACACCTTC
-	-	TRBV4-3	TRBJ1-1	CASSQDAWSGMNTEAFF	TGCGCCAGCAGCCAAGATGCCTGGTCGGGGATGAACACTGAAGCTTTCTTT
-	-	TRBV4-1	TRBJ1-6	CASSQAGDSPLHF	TGCGCCAGCAGCCAAGCCGGGGATTCACCCCTCCACTTT
-	-	TRBV27	TRBJ1-5	CASSLVSGGNQPQHF	TGTGCCAGCAGTTTGGTTTCGGGGGGCAATCAGCCCCAGCATTTT
-	-	TRBV21-1	TRBJ2-7	CASSKVYRGRYSYEQYF	TGTGCCAGCAGCAAAGTTTACCGCGGGAGATACTCCTACGAGCAGTACTTC
once	TRBD2	TRBV5-1	TRBJ2-1	CASSLPGGPVDEQFF	TGCGCCAGCAGTTTGCCGGGAGGGCCGGTCGATGAGCAGTTCTTC
-	-	TRBV7-9	TRBJ2-7	CASSPTWDSYEQYF	TGTGCCAGCAGCCCGACTTGGGACTCCTACGAGCAGTACTTC
-	TRBD2	TRBV23-1	TRBJ2-3	CASRGLAATDTQYF	TGCGCCAGCAGAGGACTAGCGGCCACAGATACGCAGTATTTT
-	TRBD2	TRBV10-3	TRBJ2-1	CAISETTETSGPTIYNEQFF	TGTGCCATCAGTGAGACAACGGAGACTAGCGGGCCTACTATCTACAATGAGCAGTTCTTC
-	TRBD1	TRBV2	TRBJ2-3	CASSTGQGRTDTQYF	TGTGCCAGCAGTACGGGACAGGGTCGCACAGATACGCAGTATTTT
-	-	TRBV13	TRBJ2-7	CASSPPATYEQYF	TGTGCCAGCAGCCCACCGGCAACCTACGAGCAGTACTTC
-	-	TRBV18	TRBJ2-1	CASSPRQNYNEQFF	TGTGCCAGCTCACCACGACAGAACTACAATGAGCAGTTCTTC
-	-	TRBV6-1	TRBJ2-1	CASHDRYNEQFF	TGTGCCAGCCACGACAGATACAATGAGCAGTTCTTC